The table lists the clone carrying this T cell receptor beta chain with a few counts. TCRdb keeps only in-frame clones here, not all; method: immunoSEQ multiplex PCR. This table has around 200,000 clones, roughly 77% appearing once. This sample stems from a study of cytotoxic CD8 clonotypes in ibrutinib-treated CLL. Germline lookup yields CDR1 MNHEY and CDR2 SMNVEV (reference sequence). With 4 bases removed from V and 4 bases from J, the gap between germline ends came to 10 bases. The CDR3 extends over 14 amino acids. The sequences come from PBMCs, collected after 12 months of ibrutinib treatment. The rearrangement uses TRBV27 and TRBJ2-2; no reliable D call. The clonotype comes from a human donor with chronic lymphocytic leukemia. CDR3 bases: TGTGCCAGCAGTTCATATTCAGGCACCGGGGAGCTGTTTTTT. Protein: CASSSYSGTGELFF.